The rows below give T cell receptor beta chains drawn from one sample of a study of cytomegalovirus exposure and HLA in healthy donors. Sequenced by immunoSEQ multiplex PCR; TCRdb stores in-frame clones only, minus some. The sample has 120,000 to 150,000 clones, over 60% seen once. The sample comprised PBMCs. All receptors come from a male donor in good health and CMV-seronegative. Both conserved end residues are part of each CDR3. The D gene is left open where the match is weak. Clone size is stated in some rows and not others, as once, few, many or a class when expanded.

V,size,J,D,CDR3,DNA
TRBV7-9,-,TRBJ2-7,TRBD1,CSSSSAGTGVHEQYF,TGTTCCAGCAGCTCGGCCGGGACAGGGGTCCACGAGCAGTACTTC
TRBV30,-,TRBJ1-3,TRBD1,CAWSPDRVGNTIYF,TGTGCCTGGAGTCCAGACAGGGTGGGAAACACCATATATTTT
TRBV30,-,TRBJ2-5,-,CAWGARPQETQYF,TGTGCCTGGGGCGCTAGGCCTCAAGAGACCCAGTACTTC
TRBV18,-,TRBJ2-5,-,CASSPRRGQETQYF,TGTGCCAGCTCCCCCCGACGAGGACAAGAGACCCAGTACTTC
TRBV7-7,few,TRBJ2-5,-,CASSPTGIQETQYF,TGTGCCAGCAGCCCAACAGGGATCCAAGAGACCCAGTACTTC
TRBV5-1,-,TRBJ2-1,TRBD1,CASSSGTGGGDEQFF,TGCGCCAGCAGCTCCGGGACAGGGGGAGGGGATGAGCAGTTCTTC
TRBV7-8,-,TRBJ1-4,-,CASSPRGVGEKLFF,TGTGCCAGCAGCCCCCGGGGGGTAGGGGAAAAACTGTTTTTT
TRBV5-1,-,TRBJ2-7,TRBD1,CASSLNDGTAVGEQYF,TGCGCCAGCAGCCTCAATGACGGGACAGCAGTGGGCGAGCAGTACTTC
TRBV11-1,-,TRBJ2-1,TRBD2,CASSSRLAGAYNEQFF,TGTGCCAGCAGCTCGAGACTAGCGGGAGCCTACAATGAGCAGTTCTTC
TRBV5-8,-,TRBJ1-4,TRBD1,CASSRGTGGLEKLFF,TGTGCCAGCAGCCGCGGGACAGGGGGGTTGGAAAAACTGTTTTTT
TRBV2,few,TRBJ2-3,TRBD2,CASRLAGVPTDTQYF,TGTGCCAGCAGGCTAGCGGGAGTTCCCACAGATACGCAGTATTTT
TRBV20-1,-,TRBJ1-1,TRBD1,CSARGDREAFF,TGCAGTGCTAGGGGGGACAGGGAAGCTTTCTTT
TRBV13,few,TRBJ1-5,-,CASSLGGRPGQPQHF,TGTGCCAGCAGCTTAGGTGGCCGGCCGGGTCAGCCCCAGCATTTT
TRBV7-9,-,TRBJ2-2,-,CSSSQQRELFF,TGTTCCAGCAGCCAACAAAGGGAGCTGTTTTTT
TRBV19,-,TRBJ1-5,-,CASEGGLSNQPQHF,TGTGCCAGTGAAGGCGGACTTAGCAATCAGCCCCAGCATTTT
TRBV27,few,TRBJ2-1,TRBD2,CASSLLVSGRRNEQFF,TGTGCCAGCAGTTTATTAGTTAGCGGGAGGCGGAATGAGCAGTTCTTC
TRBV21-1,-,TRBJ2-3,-,CASRVARDTCTDTQYF,TGTGCCAGCAGGGTCGCGAGGGACACTTGCACAGATACGCAGTATTTT
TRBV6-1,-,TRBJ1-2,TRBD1,CASIDRGALLGGYTF,TGTGCCAGCATCGACAGGGGCGCCCTACTCGGTGGCTACACCTTC
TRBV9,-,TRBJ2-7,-,CASSPAGNYEQYF,TGTGCCAGCAGCCCGGCAGGTAACTACGAGCAGTACTTC
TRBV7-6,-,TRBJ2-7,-,CASSLAAGDSYEQYF,TGTGCCAGCAGCTTAGCGGCAGGTGACTCCTACGAGCAGTACTTC
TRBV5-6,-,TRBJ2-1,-,CASSLGGTTYNEQFF,TGTGCCAGCAGCTTGGGGGGCACCACTTACAATGAGCAGTTCTTC
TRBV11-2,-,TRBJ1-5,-,CASSLGQYSNQPQHF,TGTGCCAGCAGCTTGGGGCAATATAGCAATCAGCCCCAGCATTTT
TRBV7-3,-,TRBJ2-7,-,CASSSSRVLGGEQYF,TGTGCCAGCAGCTCCAGCCGGGTTCTGGGGGGCGAGCAGTACTTC
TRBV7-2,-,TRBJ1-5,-,CASSLGGLSNQPQHF,TGTGCCAGCAGCTTGGGAGGGCTTAGCAATCAGCCCCAGCATTTT
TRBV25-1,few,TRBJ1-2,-,CASRTGYYGYTF,TGTGCCAGCCGAACAGGGTACTATGGCTACACCTTC
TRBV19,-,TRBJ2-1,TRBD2,CASSRSGSLFNEQFF,TGTGCCAGTAGTAGAAGCGGGAGTTTATTCAATGAGCAGTTCTTC
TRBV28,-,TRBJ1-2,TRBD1,CASRPGQPYGYTF,TGTGCCAGCCGACCGGGACAGCCCTATGGCTACACCTTC
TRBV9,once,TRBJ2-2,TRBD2,CASSGGLAGGTGELFF,TGTGCCAGCAGCGGGGGACTAGCGGGGGGCACCGGGGAGCTGTTTTTT
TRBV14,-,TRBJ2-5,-,CASSPRVTAKETQYF,TGTGCCAGCAGCCCTCGTGTGACAGCGAAAGAGACCCAGTACTTC
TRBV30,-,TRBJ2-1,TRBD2,CAWSPGWEREPNEQFF,TGTGCCTGGAGTCCGGGGTGGGAGCGGGAACCCAATGAGCAGTTCTTC
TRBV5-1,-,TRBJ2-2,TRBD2,CASSLGLAGGDTGELFF,TGCGCCAGCAGCTTGGGACTAGCGGGAGGCGACACCGGGGAGCTGTTTTTT
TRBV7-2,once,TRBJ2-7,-,CASSSGQTYEQYF,TGTGCCAGCAGCTCAGGACAGACCTACGAGCAGTACTTC
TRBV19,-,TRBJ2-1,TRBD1,CASSILGQANEQFF,TGTGCCAGTAGTATTTTAGGACAGGCCAATGAGCAGTTCTTC
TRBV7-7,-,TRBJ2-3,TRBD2,CASSLVPSGDTQYF,TGTGCCAGCAGCTTAGTGCCTAGCGGAGATACGCAGTATTTT
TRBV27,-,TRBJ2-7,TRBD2,CASPLAGETLHSYEQYF,TGTGCCAGTCCTCTAGCGGGGGAGACCCTACACTCCTACGAGCAGTACTTC
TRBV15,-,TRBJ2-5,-,CATSRDRQAQETQYF,TGTGCCACCAGCAGAGACAGACAGGCCCAAGAGACCCAGTACTTC
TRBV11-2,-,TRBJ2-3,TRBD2,CASSPLGGAGDTQYF,TGTGCCAGCAGCCCGCTGGGCGGAGCGGGGGATACGCAGTATTTT
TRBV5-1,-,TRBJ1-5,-,CASRLGTGEGQPQHF,TGCGCCAGCAGGCTTGGAACGGGGGAGGGACAGCCCCAGCATTTT
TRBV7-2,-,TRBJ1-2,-,CASSSLGAGSNYGYTF,TGTGCCAGCAGCTCCCTAGGGGCAGGTTCTAACTATGGCTACACCTTC
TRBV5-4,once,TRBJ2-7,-,CASSLDYSYEQYF,TGTGCCAGCAGCTTAGACTACTCCTACGAGCAGTACTTC
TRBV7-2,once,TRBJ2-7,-,CASSPMELTLYEQYF,TGTGCCAGCAGCCCAATGGAGCTTACCCTCTACGAGCAGTACTTC
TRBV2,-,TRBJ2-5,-,CASTLTRLIAETQYF,TGTGCCAGCACCCTAACTAGGCTAATAGCAGAGACCCAGTACTTC
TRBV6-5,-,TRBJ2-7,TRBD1,CASSYRTGGNEQYF,TGTGCCAGCAGTTATCGGACAGGGGGCAACGAGCAGTACTTC
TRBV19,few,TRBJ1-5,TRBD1,CASSIRTGVTRDSNQPQHF,TGTGCCAGTAGTATCCGGACAGGGGTGACCAGAGATAGCAATCAGCCCCAGCATTTT
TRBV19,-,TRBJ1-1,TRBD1,CASSMRTGALNTEAFF,TGTGCCAGTAGTATGAGGACAGGAGCCCTGAACACTGAAGCTTTCTTT
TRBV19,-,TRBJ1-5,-,CASTDVGAGGNQPQHF,TGTGCCAGTACCGACGTAGGGGCAGGGGGCAATCAGCCCCAGCATTTT
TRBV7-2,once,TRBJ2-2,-,CASSLITGELFF,TGTGCCAGCAGCTTAATAACCGGGGAGCTGTTTTTT
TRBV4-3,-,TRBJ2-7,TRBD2,CASSQERAGGPDSYEQYF,TGCGCCAGCAGCCAAGAACGCGCGGGAGGGCCAGACTCCTACGAGCAGTACTTC
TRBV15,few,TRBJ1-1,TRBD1,CATSRVPTGGTEAFF,TGTGCCACCAGCAGAGTCCCAACAGGGGGCACTGAAGCTTTCTTT
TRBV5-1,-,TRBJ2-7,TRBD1,CASSLGQGFYEQYF,TGCGCCAGCAGCCTGGGACAGGGGTTCTACGAGCAGTACTTC
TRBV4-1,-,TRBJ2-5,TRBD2,CASSQDRGGQETQYF,TGCGCCAGCAGCCAAGATCGGGGGGGCCAAGAGACCCAGTACTTC
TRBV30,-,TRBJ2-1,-,CAWSPSVAYNEQFF,TGTGCCTGGAGCCCTAGTGTAGCTTACAATGAGCAGTTCTTC
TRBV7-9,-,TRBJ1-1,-,CASSLETLEAFF,TGTGCCAGCAGCTTAGAAACTCTTGAAGCTTTCTTT
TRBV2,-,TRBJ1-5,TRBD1,CASSDVDRVGQPQHF,TGTGCCAGCAGTGATGTTGACAGGGTGGGTCAGCCCCAGCATTTT
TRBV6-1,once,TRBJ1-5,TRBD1,CASSASQGAGNQPQHF,TGTGCCAGCAGTGCCTCCCAGGGGGCAGGAAACCAGCCCCAGCATTTT
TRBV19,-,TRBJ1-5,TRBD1,CASSGTGGAGQPQHF,TGTGCCAGTAGCGGGACAGGGGGCGCGGGCCAGCCCCAGCATTTT
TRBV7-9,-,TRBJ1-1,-,CASSHPGTEAFF,TGTGCCAGCAGCCACCCCGGGACTGAAGCTTTCTTT
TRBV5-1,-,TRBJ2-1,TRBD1,CASSLPGTVNEQFF,TGCGCCAGCAGTCTTCCGGGGACAGTCAATGAGCAGTTCTTC